The entry that follows covers one T cell receptor beta chain sequence. How the authors handled the data: Reference gene primer amplification gave estimated nucleated cell counts. Repertoires were generated with immunoSEQ multiplex PCR, while TCRdb's copy carries only in-frame clones and drops some. V, J and clone size reflect that table, while D and trimming were determined from the DNA. The repertoire holds some 220,000 clones, with 87% as singletons. Germline CDR1 is SGHVS and CDR2 is FNYEAQ. The V gene end was trimmed by 5 bases and the J gene end by 2 bases; junction bases not matched to a gene: 2. This CDR3 has 14 amino acids. These data originate in a study of blood T cell repertoires in COVID-19. Study-level information: Acute and convalescent COVID-19 specimens originated in the United States, Italy and Spain. PBMCs, B-cell-depleted T cells, or T cells provided the cDNA or gDNA that made up the material.

Input material: peripheral blood. This sequence was found in a woman younger than 30 who had recovered from COVID-19. The chain is built from TRBV7-6 and TRBJ2-3; 9 bases agree with TRBD2. The CDR3 nucleotides read TGTGCCAGCAGCGCTAGCGGGATCACAGATACGCAGTATTTT. Translation: CASSASGITDTQYF.